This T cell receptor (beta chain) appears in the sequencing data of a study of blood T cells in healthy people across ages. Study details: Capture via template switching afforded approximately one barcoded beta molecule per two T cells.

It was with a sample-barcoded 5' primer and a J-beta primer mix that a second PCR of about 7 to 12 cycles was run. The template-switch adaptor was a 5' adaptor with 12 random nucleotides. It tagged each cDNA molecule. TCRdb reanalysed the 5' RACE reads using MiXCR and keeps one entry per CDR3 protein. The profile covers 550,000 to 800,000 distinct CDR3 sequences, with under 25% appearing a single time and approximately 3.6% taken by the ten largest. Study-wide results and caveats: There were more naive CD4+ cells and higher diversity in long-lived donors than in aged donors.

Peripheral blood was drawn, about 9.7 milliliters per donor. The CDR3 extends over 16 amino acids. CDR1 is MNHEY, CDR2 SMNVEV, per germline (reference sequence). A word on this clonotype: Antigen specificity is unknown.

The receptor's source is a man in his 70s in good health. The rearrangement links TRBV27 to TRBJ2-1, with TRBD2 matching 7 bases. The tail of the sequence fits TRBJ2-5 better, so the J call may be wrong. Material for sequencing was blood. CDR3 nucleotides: TGTGCCAGCAGTCTCCAAGCGGGGCCGGGCCAAGAGACCCAGTACTTC. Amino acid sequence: CASSLQAGPGQETQYF.